Sequencing of this T cell receptor beta chain was carried out in a study of T-cell memory formation after mild COVID-19. Looked up from germline, CDR1 is SGHNT and CDR2 is YYREEE (reference sequence). V was pared by 7 bases and J by 4 bases, with 11 bases between. The CDR3 spans 12 residues. TCRdb passed the 5' RACE reads through MiXCR, listing each CDR3 protein once. The sample includes about 250,000 distinct CDR3 sequences, roughly 14% of them seen just once. The chain combines TRBV5-4 with TRBJ1-1, with D possibly TRBD1 on 5 matching bases. The TCR sequence derives from an adult woman who had mild COVID-19 (a few samples of this study predate the infection). Cell type and time point are not known. The sequenced sample was PBMCs or a T cell subset sorted from them (not recorded which). In nucleotides, the CDR3 is TGTGCCAGCGGGGGGTGGGGCACTGAAGCTTTCTTT. Translating it yields CASGGWGTEAFF.